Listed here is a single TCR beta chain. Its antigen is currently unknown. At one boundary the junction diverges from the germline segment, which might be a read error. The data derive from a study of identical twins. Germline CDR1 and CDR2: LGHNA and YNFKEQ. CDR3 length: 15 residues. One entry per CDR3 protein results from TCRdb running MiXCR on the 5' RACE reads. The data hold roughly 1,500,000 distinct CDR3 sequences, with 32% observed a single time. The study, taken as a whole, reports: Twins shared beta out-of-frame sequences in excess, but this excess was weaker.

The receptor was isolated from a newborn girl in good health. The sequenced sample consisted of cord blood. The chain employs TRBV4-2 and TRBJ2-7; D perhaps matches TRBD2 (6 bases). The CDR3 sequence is CASSQEAGSSYERYF. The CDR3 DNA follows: TGTGCCAGCAGCCAAGAAGCGGGTAGCTCCTACGAGCGGTACTTC.